Presented here are 2 T cell receptor beta chains from one specimen sequenced in a study of blood T cell repertoires in COVID-19. Measured with immunoSEQ multiplex PCR; TCRdb has only the in-frame clones, and not every one. The sample gives approximately 39,000 clones, about 90% of which show up once; 20% to 30% is in the top ten. The material sequenced was peripheral blood. Receptors originate from a middle-aged man with active or convalescent COVID-19.

This chain uses TRBV10-3 with TRBJ1-1; the D gene is possibly TRBD1 (6 bases). V was pared by 5 bases and J by 0 bases, with 10 bases between. Germline CDR1 ENHRY, CDR2 SYGVKD. The CDR3 is 14 amino acids. CDR3 DNA: TGTGCCATCAGTACGGGACACATGAACACTGAAGCTTTCTTT. Its protein is CAISTGHMNTEAFF.

The V gene is TRBV2, the J gene TRBJ1-1, with D possibly matching TRBD1 (5 bases). The V gene lost 2 bases and the J gene lost 8 bases, with 21 bases spanning the gap. The CDR3 extends over 16 amino acids. Germline CDR1 reads SNHLY; CDR2 reads FYNNEI. Written as DNA, the CDR3 is TGTGCCAGCAGTGAATCTGTCAGGGTTAGTTCCGGCGAAGCTTTCTTT. It specifies CASSESVRVSSGEAFF.